This T cell receptor beta chain appears in the sequencing data of a study of cytomegalovirus exposure and HLA in healthy donors. Only in-frame clones appear in the TCRdb table, and some are missing; sequencing was by immunoSEQ multiplex PCR. The data show more than 90,000 clones, with approximately 88% seen just once and 1.5% to 2% held by the top ten. Findings and caveats of the study: Associated with cytomegalovirus, according to the listing, were some 180 TCR beta chains.

V was shortened by 1 base and J by 14 bases, with 20 bases between the two germline ends. The CDR3 has 14 amino acids. CDR1 and CDR2 (germline): SGHVS, FQNEAQ. Note on this clone: Its antigen is undetermined.

The chain carries TRBV7-8 and TRBJ2-5, with a tentative D call TRBD1 (6 bases). This clonotype originated in a man between 18 and 29 years old in good health and CMV-seronegative. Source material: PBMCs. The CDR3: CASSLEVIGTRIYF. CDR3 bases: TGTGCCAGCAGCTTAGAAGTCATAGGGACAAGGATATACTTC.